Below are 21 T cell receptor beta chains sequenced from a single sample in a study of T-cell reconstitution after alpha-beta-depleted transplantation in children. The library targeted TCRbeta and was prepared with unique molecular identifiers. Via MiXCR, TCRdb re-called the PCR reads, giving one row per CDR3 protein. The sample has roughly 340,000 distinct CDR3 sequences, roughly 15% seen once; the top ten hold about 41%. This specimen was PBMCs, mostly from graft donor cells, taken 360 days after TCRalphabeta/CD19-depleted stem cell transplant. The receptors were sampled from a male patient aged 2 to 10 who had a stem cell transplant for acute lymphoblastic leukemia, so the T cells may come from the graft donor.

V and J are TRBV4-1 and TRBJ1-3, with D maybe TRBD1 (5 bases). There are 16 residues in the CDR3. V lost 4 bases, J lost 0 bases, and 13 bases lay in between. Germline-derived CDR1 and CDR2 are MGHRA and YSYEKL. The CDR3, as DNA: TGCGCCAGCAGCCCGGGGCAGGGAAACTCTGGAAACACCATATATTTT. Protein: CASSPGQGNSGNTIYF.

CDR3 DNA: TGTGCCAGCAGCTTAGACCGAGCGGGACAAGAGACCCAGTACTTC. As protein: CASSLDRAGQETQYF. The rearrangement uses TRBV7-8 and TRBJ2-5, with 7 bases fitting TRBD2. The germline CDR1 and CDR2 sequences are SGHVS and FQNEAQ. Losses at the gene ends were 1 base for V and 2 bases for J; bases not matched to a gene: 4. The CDR3 loop spans 15 amino acids.

This clonotype has a handful of counts. This sequence joins TRBV5-1 and TRBJ2-7, with 7 bases aligning to TRBD1. Germline assignment: CDR1 SGHRS and CDR2 YFSETQ. V shed 4 bases and J 5 bases; nucleotides not matched to a gene: 6. This CDR3 spans 13 amino acids. The DNA for the CDR3 is TGCGCCAGCAGCACAGGGACAGCCCACGAGCAGTACTTC. Translated, it gives CASSTGTAHEQYF.

This clonotype was recorded many times. This sequence joins TRBV9 and TRBJ2-1, with no clear D. The V gene's germline CDR1 is SGDLS and CDR2 YYNGEE. CDR3 length equals 13 residues. Trimming took 2 bases from V and 4 from J, leaving 7 bases between them. The CDR3 DNA follows: TGTGCCAGCAGCGTTGGAGCTTACAATGAGCAGTTCTTC. Protein: CASSVGAYNEQFF.

The rearrangement joins TRBV6-5 to TRBJ1-6; D gene ambiguous. The CDR3 consists of 14 residues. CDR1 and CDR2 from the germline V gene are MNHEY and SVGAGI. The V end was cut by 7 bases, the J end by 3 bases, with 10 bases between. The CDR3 loop reads CASTNSGYNSPLHF. CDR3 DNA sequence: TGTGCCAGCACTAACTCAGGCTATAATTCACCCCTCCACTTT.

This clonotype has more than one count but fewer than ten. V gene TRBV7-4 combines with J gene TRBJ2-3; 8 bases fit TRBD1. This CDR3 region has 16 residues. Germline lookup yields CDR1 SGHVT and CDR2 SQSDAQ. The J segment lost 8 bases and the V segment lost 5 bases, leaving 15 bases of the junction unmatched. CDR3: CASSPPDRGRQITQYF. DNA of the CDR3: TGTGCCAGCAGCCCACCCGACAGGGGAAGACAAATTACGCAGTATTTT.

The chain has TRBV19 and TRBJ2-7; 7 bases are shared with TRBD1. The trim removed 5 bases at V and 1 base at J, leaving 8 bases unmatched. The V gene's germline CDR1 is LNHDA and CDR2 SQIVND (reference sequence). There are 15 residues in the CDR3. In nucleotides, the CDR3 is TGTGCCAGTAGTCCGCTTGGGGGACAGTCCTACGAGCAGTACTTC. Translation: CASSPLGGQSYEQYF. Combining the CDR3 with reference TRBV19 and TRBJ2-7 gives the whole variable domain DGGITQSPKYLFRKEGQNVTLSCEQNLNHDAMYWYRQDPGQGLRLIYYSQIVNDFQKGDIAEGYSVSREKKESFPLTVTSAQKNPTAFYLCASSPLGGQSYEQYFGPGTRLTVT.

This clonotype has just a few counts. The V gene is TRBV21-1, the J gene TRBJ2-7; the DNA was not used to check the table's D call, TRBD2. TRBV21-1 is a pseudogene. The CDR3 totals 15 residues. The CDR3 sequence: CASSRLAGASYEQYF. The CDR3 nucleotides are TGTGCCAGCAGCAGACTAGCGGGGGCCTCCTACGAGCAGTACTTC.

This clonotype was observed a handful of times. CDR3 amino acids: CSATHLGTDTQYF. CDR3 sequence (DNA): TGCAGTGCTACCCATCTAGGGACAGATACGCAGTATTTT. The rearrangement joins TRBV20-1 to TRBJ2-3; no firm D call. Germline values: CDR1 DFQATT, CDR2 SNEGSKA (reference sequence). CDR3 length equals 13 residues. The ends were cut back, 4 bases at V and 3 bases at J, with 11 bases in the middle.

The chain uses TRBV13 and TRBJ2-1, with TRBD2 identical over 9 bases. After removal of 2 bases from V and 0 bases from J, the junction contained 8 bases not matched to a gene. The CDR3 is made up of 18 amino acids. Germline CDR1 PRHDT, CDR2 FYEKMQ (reference sequence). CDR3 loop: CASSLSMAGGGSYNEQFF. The CDR3 DNA is TGTGCCAGCAGCTTATCGATGGCGGGAGGGGGCTCCTACAATGAGCAGTTCTTC.

This clonotype occurred a few times. This chain joins TRBV29-1 and TRBJ2-4; 11 positions agree with TRBD1. V was clipped by 3 bases and J by 0 bases; unmatched bases: 13. The CDR3 has 19 residues. Germline V gene lookup returns CDR1 SQVTM and CDR2 ANQGSEA. The CDR3 here is CSVERPDRGHPLAKNIQYF. The CDR3 DNA reads as TGCAGCGTTGAGCGCCCGGACAGGGGGCACCCACTAGCCAAAAACATTCAGTACTTC.

V and J are TRBV12-3 or TRBV12-4 and TRBJ2-7; 10 positions agree with TRBD1. The V gene end was trimmed by 5 bases and the J gene end by 3 bases; junction bases not matched to a gene: 13. This CDR3 comprises 17 residues. The CDR3 nucleotides read TGTGCCAGCAGTCCAGGGGGCGGGGACAGGGGCCTCTACGAGCAGTACTTC. This translates into CASSPGGGDRGLYEQYF.

Many counts were recorded for this clonotype. The chain employs TRBV28 and TRBJ2-3, with no clear D. V gave up 3 bases and J gave up 6 bases, with 16 bases separating them. The germline gives CDR1 MDHEN, CDR2 SYDVKM. The CDR3 length is 15 residues. The CDR3 DNA reads as TGTGCCAGCAGTTTTTCATGGCCTCCGGTCGATACGCAGTATTTT. Its protein is CASSFSWPPVDTQYF.

This clonotype was counted a few times. This chain joins TRBV7-9 and TRBJ2-2; unclear D gene. The V gene lost 1 base and the J gene lost 10 bases, with 4 bases spanning the gap. The CDR3 extends over 11 amino acids. CDR1 SEHNR and CDR2 FQNEAQ come from the germline V gene (reference sequence). The CDR3 here is CASSLGLELFF. The DNA of the CDR3 is TGTGCCAGCAGCTTAGGACTGGAGCTGTTTTTT.

This rearrangement joins TRBV27 to TRBJ2-1; TRBD2 aligns across 7 bases. V dropped 2 bases and J dropped 5; count of bases not matched to a gene: 3. The CDR3 extends over 14 amino acids. CDR1 is MNHEY, CDR2 SMNVEV, per germline (reference sequence). Here the CDR3 reads CASSLGGSHNEQFF. The CDR3 DNA reads TGTGCCAGCAGTTTAGGCGGGAGCCACAATGAGCAGTTCTTC.

The chain recombines TRBV29-1 with TRBJ2-5; weak D call: TRBD2 (5 bases). Trimming pared 6 bases from V and 4 bases from J, leaving 15 bases between. The CDR3 is made up of 13 amino acids. Germline V CDR1 and CDR2: SQVTM, ANQGSEA. As DNA, the CDR3 is TGCAGCGTAGCTTTAGCGAGAAGAGAGACCCAGTACTTC. Translating gives CSVALARRETQYF.

This clonotype has more than one count but fewer than ten. This chain links TRBV28 with TRBJ2-5, with D unclear. CDR1 and CDR2 from the germline V gene are MDHEN and SYDVKM. The V end lost 4 bases, the J end lost 5 bases, and 14 bases lay between the germline ends. This CDR3 is 14 amino acids long. The CDR3 region is CASSYQPRWETQYF. In DNA, the CDR3 is TGTGCCAGCAGTTACCAGCCACGGTGGGAGACCCAGTACTTC.

This clonotype turned up a few times. The J gene is TRBJ2-7, the V gene TRBV20-1; TRBD2 aligns across 9 bases. This CDR3 spans 14 amino acids. Unmatched junction bases numbered 4, after V lost 4 bases and J lost 0 bases. CDR1 DFQATT and CDR2 SNEGSKA come from the germline V gene (reference sequence). CDR3 DNA: TGCAGTGCTATCCTAGCGGGAACCTCCTACGAGCAGTACTTC. Its translation: CSAILAGTSYEQYF.

This clonotype was seen repeatedly, ten times or more. This chain joins TRBV20-1 and TRBJ2-5; D uncertain. Germline CDR1 reads DFQATT; CDR2 reads SNEGSKA (reference sequence). This CDR3 is built from 14 residues. V was cut by 0 bases and J by 2 bases, with 10 bases left in between. The CDR3: CSAREEREQETQYF. In DNA form, the CDR3 reads TGCAGTGCTAGAGAAGAGCGAGAACAAGAGACCCAGTACTTC.

This chain links TRBV28 with TRBJ2-4; tentatively, D is TRBD2 (6 bases). The CDR3 contains 20 residues. V was pared by 8 bases and J by 0 bases, with 29 bases between. Germline V gene sequence: CDR1 MDHEN, CDR2 SYDVKM. CDR3 sequence: CASQVQGDSTPLLAKNIQYF. In DNA form, the CDR3 reads TGTGCCAGCCAGGTCCAAGGGGACTCCACACCACTCTTAGCCAAAAACATTCAGTACTTC. Complete variable domain (other parts from reference TRBV28 and TRBJ2-4): DVKVTQSSRYLVKRTGEKVFLECVQDMDHENMFWYRQDPGLGLRLIYFSYDVKMKEKGDIPEGYSVSREKKERFSLILESASTNQTSMYLCASQVQGDSTPLLAKNIQYFGAGTRLSVL.

The chain joins TRBV28 to TRBJ1-6, with 8 bases aligning to TRBD1. Trimming cost V 6 bases and J 7 bases; bases outside gene matches: 11. The germline CDR1 and CDR2 sequences are MDHEN and SYDVKM. This CDR3 has 16 residues. CDR3 sequence: CASSITGTGSNSPLHF. The CDR3 DNA is TGTGCCAGCAGCATAACCGGGACAGGCTCCAATTCACCCCTCCACTTT.